A selection of T cell receptor beta chains follows, all from one sample in a study of blood T cell repertoires in COVID-19. Measured with immunoSEQ multiplex PCR; TCRdb has only the in-frame clones, and not every one. Of hundreds of thousands of clones in the sample, 75% to 90% were seen once. Sequences were obtained from PBMCs or T cells enriched from blood (not recorded which). The source of these receptors is a woman in her late teens or twenties who had recovered from COVID-19. The CDR3 runs from the conserved cysteine through the conserved F or W. D genes are given only for firm matches. For some rows the clone size is stated as once, few or many, or as a class when expanded; others skip it.

CDR3,DNA,V,D,size,J
CASSFGQGGTLPQHF,TGTGCCAGCAGCTTTGGCCAGGGCGGCACGTTGCCCCAGCATTTT,TRBV7-8,NA,NA,TRBJ1-5
CASSLAGGYTF,TGTGCCAGCAGTTTGGCCGGGGGCTACACCTTC,TRBV12-3/TRBV12-4,NA,NA,TRBJ1-2
CASSNPQVTNSPLHF,TGCGCCAGCAGCAACCCACAGGTCACAAATTCACCCCTCCACTTT,TRBV5-1,NA,NA,TRBJ1-6
CSVQPAGGLAGEETQYF,TGCAGCGTCCAACCCGCTGGGGGACTAGCGGGGGAAGAGACCCAGTACTTC,TRBV29-1,TRBD2,NA,TRBJ2-5
CATPRPGVGTGELFF,TGTGCCACCCCGAGGCCCGGGGTTGGAACCGGGGAGCTGTTTTTT,TRBV2,NA,NA,TRBJ2-2
CASSFGTGLGEQYF,TGTGCCAGCAGTTTCGGGACAGGTTTAGGCGAGCAGTACTTC,TRBV27,TRBD1,NA,TRBJ2-7
CASSSGQNTEAFF,TGTGCCAGCAGCAGTGGACAGAACACTGAAGCTTTCTTT,TRBV14,NA,NA,TRBJ1-1
CASSLTNEQYF,TGTGCCAGCAGCCTGACTAACGAGCAGTACTTC,TRBV2,NA,NA,TRBJ2-7
CASSEARVGNSPLHF,TGTGCCAGCAGTGAAGCGCGTGTTGGTAATTCACCCCTCCACTTT,TRBV6-1,NA,NA,TRBJ1-6
CASSQEWGGSWSGNTIYF,TGCGCCAGCAGCCAAGAATGGGGGGGGAGTTGGTCTGGAAACACCATATATTTT,TRBV4-1,NA,once,TRBJ1-3
CASSLGTGGSTDTQYF,TGTGCCAGCAGTCTCGGGACAGGGGGAAGCACAGATACGCAGTATTTT,TRBV28,TRBD1,NA,TRBJ2-3
CASSASRKNTEAFF,TGTGCCAGCAGTGCCTCCAGGAAGAACACTGAAGCTTTCTTT,TRBV6-2/TRBV6-3,NA,NA,TRBJ1-1
CASRRGQIGSPLHF,TGTGCCAGCAGAAGGGGACAGATAGGTTCACCCCTCCACTTT,TRBV28,TRBD1,NA,TRBJ1-6
CAISESGDTPNYGYTF,TGTGCCATCAGTGAGTCGGGAGACACCCCTAACTATGGCTACACCTTC,TRBV10-3,NA,NA,TRBJ1-2
CASSLGPSGGTAMYEQFF,TGTGCCAGCAGCTTAGGGCCTAGCGGGGGAACCGCTATGTATGAGCAGTTCTTC,TRBV7-6,TRBD2,NA,TRBJ2-1
CSASESHTQYF,TGCAGTGCTAGCGAGTCTCACACGCAGTATTTT,TRBV20-1,NA,NA,TRBJ2-3
CASSQGADTQYF,TGCGCCAGCAGCCAAGGAGCAGATACGCAGTATTTT,TRBV4-1,NA,NA,TRBJ2-3
CASSFWTGRLLNTEAFF,TGTGCCAGCAGCTTCTGGACAGGGCGGCTCTTGAACACTGAAGCTTTCTTT,TRBV11-2,TRBD1,NA,TRBJ1-1
CASTPSSTGYEQYF,TGTGCCAGCACCCCGTCCTCGACAGGATACGAGCAGTACTTC,TRBV3-1/TRBV3-2,NA,NA,TRBJ2-7
CASSLLPNYGYTF,TGTGCCAGCAGTTTACTACCAAACTATGGCTACACCTTC,TRBV12-3/TRBV12-4,NA,once,TRBJ1-2
CASSPTSGGAQEQYF,TGTGCCAGCTCACCGACTAGCGGGGGGGCGCAAGAGCAGTACTTC,TRBV18,TRBD2,NA,TRBJ2-7
CASSREGRGYEQYF,TGTGCCAGTAGTAGGGAAGGCAGGGGCTACGAGCAGTACTTC,TRBV19,NA,NA,TRBJ2-7
CASSPQMAGSGDTQYF,TGTGCCAGCTCACCACAGATGGCGGGGTCGGGAGATACGCAGTATTTT,TRBV18,NA,NA,TRBJ2-3
CASSQMDGAGDPYNEQFF,TGTGCCAGCAGTCAGATGGACGGGGCGGGGGACCCCTACAATGAGCAGTTCTTC,TRBV27,TRBD2,NA,TRBJ2-1
CASNRQGEETQYF,TGTGCCAGCAATAGACAGGGTGAAGAGACCCAGTACTTC,TRBV2,TRBD1,NA,TRBJ2-5
CASSLVIGQNQETQYF,TGTGCCAGCAGCTTAGTAATCGGACAGAACCAAGAGACCCAGTACTTC,TRBV7-3,NA,NA,TRBJ2-5
CASSGTGQDNSPLHF,TGTGCCAGCAGTGGGACAGGACAAGATAATTCACCCCTCCACTTT,TRBV9,TRBD1,NA,TRBJ1-6
CASSLQGVGQPQHF,TGCGCCAGCAGCTTACAGGGAGTGGGACAGCCCCAGCATTTT,TRBV5-1,NA,NA,TRBJ1-5
CASSPTTGGLGGYTF,TGTGCCAGCAGCCCTACGACAGGGGGCTTGGGTGGCTACACCTTC,TRBV3-1/TRBV3-2,TRBD1,once,TRBJ1-2